A single sample gave rise to the 19 T cell receptor beta chains below, sequenced in a study of blood T cell repertoires in COVID-19. Method: immunoSEQ multiplex PCR; TCRdb's copy keeps in-frame clones and lacks some. The sample includes more than 200,000 clones, roughly nine tenths seen only once; the top ten take 0.65% to 0.85%. The sequencing sample was made of peripheral blood. These receptors originate from a man aged 35 to 55 with acute or convalescent COVID-19.

J is TRBJ2-4 and V is TRBV3-1 (or the pseudogene TRBV3-2); possible D gene TRBD1, 6 bases. Germline lookup yields CDR1 LGHDT and CDR2 YNNKEL (reference sequence). Trimming pared 4 bases from V and 9 bases from J, leaving 13 bases between. The CDR3 covers 13 residues. CDR3 amino acids: CASSPGRTVIQYF. DNA of the CDR3: TGTGCCAGCAGCCCTGGTAGGACAGTCATTCAGTACTTC.

This chain links TRBV5-1 with TRBJ1-1; the D is unclear. Trimming left V 5 bases short and J 0 bases short, with 5 bases between. This CDR3 has 12 residues. Germline CDR1 and CDR2: SGHRS and YFSETQ. The CDR3 bases are TGCGCCAGCAGAGAGTTGAACACTGAAGCTTTCTTT. Translation: CASRELNTEAFF.

The chain links TRBV6-6 to TRBJ2-5; maybe TRBD2 (6 bases). The CDR3 runs to 12 residues. Germline CDR1 MNHNY, CDR2 SVGAGI (reference sequence). V was trimmed by 2 bases and J by 5 bases, leaving 6 bases between them. The chain's CDR3 is CASSYGGETQYF. In DNA, the CDR3 is TGTGCCAGCAGTTACGGGGGGGAGACCCAGTACTTC.

The chain combines TRBV30 with TRBJ2-5; 9 positions agree with TRBD1. J gave up 1 base and V 1 base, and 7 bases lay outside the gene matches. The CDR3 spans 16 residues. The germline V gene encodes CDR1 GTSNPN and CDR2 SVGIG (reference sequence). The CDR3 region is CAWSAPDRGFQETQYF. Here the CDR3 DNA reads TGTGCCTGGAGTGCCCCAGACAGGGGGTTCCAAGAGACCCAGTACTTC.

This clone has just a few counts. CDR3 protein: CASNSYEQYF. CDR3 sequence (DNA): TGTGCCAGCAACAGCTACGAGCAGTACTTC. The V call is TRBV21-1, the J call TRBJ2-7; TRBD1, the table's D call, was not compared with the DNA. TRBV21-1 is a pseudogene locus. The CDR3 spans 10 residues.

A note on this clone: The germline gene is not matched at one end of the junction; a read error may be the cause. The chain joins TRBV7-7 to TRBJ2-2, with TRBD1 identical over 8 bases. In germline, CDR1 is SSHAT, CDR2 FNYEAQ (reference sequence). There are 13 residues in the CDR3. Written as DNA, the CDR3 is TGTGCTAGCAGCCCGGACAGGGAGGGGGAGCTGTTTTTT. Translation gives CASSPDREGELFF. Combining the CDR3 with reference TRBV7-7 and TRBJ2-2 gives the whole variable domain GAGVSQSPRYKVTKRGQDVTLRCDPISSHATLYWYQQALGQGPEFLTYFNYEAQPDKSGLPSDRFSAERPEGSISTLTIQRTEQRDSAMYRCASSPDREGELFFGEGSRLTVL.

J is TRBJ1-2 and V is TRBV7-8; no clear D gene. The length of the CDR3 is 15 residues. Germline CDR1 SGHVS, CDR2 FQNEAQ. V was cut by 1 base and J by 4 bases, with 13 bases left in between. The CDR3 region has the DNA TGTGCCAGCAGCTTAGGAGCCGCCCGAGGCTATGGCTACACCTTC. Translation gives CASSLGAARGYGYTF.

The chain employs TRBV2 and TRBJ2-3; 11 bases line up with TRBD2. J was trimmed by 0 bases and V by 4 bases; bases with no gene match: 6. The CDR3 covers 17 residues. The germline gives CDR1 SNHLY, CDR2 FYNNEI. CDR3 bases: TGTGCCAGCAGTGTCGTAGCGGGGGGGCCAAGCACAGATACGCAGTATTTT. It codes for CASSVVAGGPSTDTQYF.

This chain uses TRBV14 with TRBJ1-2; tentatively, D is TRBD1 (5 bases). Trimming removed 0 bases from V and 4 bases from J, with 21 bases in between. The CDR3 sequence is 18 residues long. Germline lookup yields CDR1 SGHDN and CDR2 FVKESK. The CDR3 DNA reads TGTGCCAGCAGCCAAGAACGTGTGCCGTGGGGCAACCGCTATGGCTACACCTTC. Translation: CASSQERVPWGNRYGYTF. Based on the CDR3 plus reference TRBV14 and TRBJ1-2, the full variable domain is EAGVTQFPSHSVIEKGQTVTLRCDPISGHDNLYWYRRVMGKEIKFLLHFVKESKQDESGMPNNRFLAERTGGTYSTLKVQPAELEDSGVYFCASSQERVPWGNRYGYTFGSGTRLTVV.

The V gene is TRBV30, the J gene TRBJ2-5, with unresolved D. Germline V gene data show CDR1 as GTSNPN and CDR2 as SVGIG (reference sequence). Trimming took off 2 bases at V and 3 bases at J, with 19 bases between the two ends. The CDR3 runs 16 residues. Here the CDR3 DNA reads TGTGCCTGGAGTATCCCAAACGTAGGAGTTAAAGAGACCCAGTACTTC. This sequence encodes CAWSIPNVGVKETQYF.

V and J are TRBV7-9 and TRBJ2-1, with D maybe TRBD1 (6 bases). The germline gives CDR1 SEHNR, CDR2 FQNEAQ (reference sequence). The V gene lost 5 bases and the J gene lost 0 bases, with 11 bases spanning the gap. This CDR3 region has 15 residues. DNA for the CDR3: TGTGCCAGCAGCCCTAGGGGGAGCTCCTACAATGAGCAGTTCTTC. Translating it yields CASSPRGSSYNEQFF.

V and J are TRBV2 and TRBJ1-1; tentatively, D is TRBD1 (5 bases). In germline, CDR1 is SNHLY, CDR2 FYNNEI. This CDR3 spans 12 amino acids. Trimming took 8 bases from V and 4 from J, leaving 11 bases between them. The CDR3 spells CASWGGGTEAFF. The CDR3 DNA sequence: TGTGCCAGCTGGGGGGGTGGCACTGAAGCTTTCTTT.

This clone was detected a few times. V gene TRBV7-2 combines with J gene TRBJ1-1; D gene ambiguous. CDR1 SGHTA and CDR2 FQGNSA come from the germline V gene. The CDR3 extends over 16 amino acids. Trimming stripped 9 bases from V and 0 bases from J, with 20 bases between. The chain's CDR3 is CASSVEVDFMNTEAFF. The CDR3 region has the DNA TGTGCCAGTTCGGTTGAGGTGGATTTCATGAACACTGAAGCTTTCTTT.

This rearrangement joins TRBV27 to TRBJ2-7; maybe TRBD2 (5 bases). CDR1 MNHEY and CDR2 SMNVEV come from the germline V gene (reference sequence). V shed 3 bases and J shed 0 bases, with 9 bases lying between them. This CDR3 contains 14 residues. CDR3 amino acids: CASSFERTSYEQYF. Written as DNA, the CDR3 is TGTGCCAGCAGTTTCGAGCGGACCTCCTACGAGCAGTACTTC.

The CDR3 bases are TGTGCCAGCAGTGCCAGGGAATCCCCCTACGAGCAGTACTTC. Amino acid sequence: CASSARESPYEQYF. The chain couples TRBV2 to TRBJ2-7; TRBD1 is a possible D gene (5 bases). The germline V and J ends were trimmed by 4 bases and 2 bases, with 12 bases remaining between them. CDR3 length equals 14 residues. The germline V gene encodes CDR1 SNHLY and CDR2 FYNNEI.

The chain carries TRBV24-1 and TRBJ2-3; 9 positions match TRBD2. This CDR3 is built from 14 residues. The V segment lost 4 bases and the J segment 6 bases; nucleotides outside the gene matches: 4. Germline V gene data show CDR1 as KGHDR and CDR2 as SFDVKD. This chain's CDR3 is CATSDVSGGDTQYF. DNA of the CDR3: TGTGCCACCAGTGACGTAAGCGGGGGGGATACGCAGTATTTT.

This clone has only one observation. This chain links TRBV5-4 with TRBJ2-3; D perhaps matches TRBD2 (7 bases). CDR1 and CDR2 from the germline V gene are SGHNT and YYREEE (reference sequence). Trimming cost V 2 bases and J 4 bases, with 23 bases left between them. This CDR3 is 18 amino acids long. CDR3 residues: CASSLPLRGGARPDTQYF. In DNA, the CDR3 is TGTGCCAGCAGCTTACCGTTAAGGGGGGGGGCCCGTCCAGATACGCAGTATTTT.

The rearrangement uses TRBV10-3 and TRBJ2-5; TRBD2 is a possible D gene (6 bases). V was cut by 4 bases and J by 4 bases, with 13 bases left in between. Germline V lookup: CDR1 ENHRY, CDR2 SYGVKD. This CDR3 region has 14 residues. Here the CDR3 DNA reads TGTGCCATCAGTGTAGGGATTAGCGGAGAGACCCAGTACTTC. Its protein is CAISVGISGETQYF.

This sequence joins TRBV29-1 and TRBJ2-5; 8 bases align to TRBD2. From germline, CDR1 is SQVTM and CDR2 ANQGSEA. The CDR3 is 17 residues long. V shed 3 bases, J shed 4 bases, and the junction held 16 bases outside the gene matches. The chain's CDR3 is CSVERGAAPRPRETQYF. CDR3 nucleotide sequence: TGCAGCGTTGAGCGGGGGGCAGCGCCTAGACCTCGAGAGACCCAGTACTTC.